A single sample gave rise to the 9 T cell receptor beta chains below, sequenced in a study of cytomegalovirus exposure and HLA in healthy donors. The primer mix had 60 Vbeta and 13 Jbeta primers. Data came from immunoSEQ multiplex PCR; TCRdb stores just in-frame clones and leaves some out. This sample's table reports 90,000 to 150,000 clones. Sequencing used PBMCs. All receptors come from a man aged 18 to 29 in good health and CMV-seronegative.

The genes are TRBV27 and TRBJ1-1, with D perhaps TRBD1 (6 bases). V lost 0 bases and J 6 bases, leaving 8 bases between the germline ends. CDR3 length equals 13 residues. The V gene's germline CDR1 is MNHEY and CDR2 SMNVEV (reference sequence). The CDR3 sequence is CASSLSGQPEAFF. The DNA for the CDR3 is TGTGCCAGCAGTTTATCTGGACAGCCTGAAGCTTTCTTT.

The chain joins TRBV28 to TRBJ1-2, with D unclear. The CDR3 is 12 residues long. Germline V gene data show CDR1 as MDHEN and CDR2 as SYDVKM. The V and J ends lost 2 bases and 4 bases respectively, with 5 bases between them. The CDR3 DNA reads TGTGCCAGCAGTTTAGAGAGCTATGGCTACACCTTC. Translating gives CASSLESYGYTF.

The CDR3 DNA sequence: TGTGCCAGCAGCTTGGGCGCCCCCGCAGGTGATACGCAGTATTTT. Residues: CASSLGAPAGDTQYF. This chain joins TRBV5-4 and TRBJ2-3; D not resolved. Germline lookup yields CDR1 SGHNT and CDR2 YYREEE (reference sequence). The V end was cut by 0 bases, the J end by 6 bases, with 14 bases between. The CDR3 loop spans 15 amino acids.

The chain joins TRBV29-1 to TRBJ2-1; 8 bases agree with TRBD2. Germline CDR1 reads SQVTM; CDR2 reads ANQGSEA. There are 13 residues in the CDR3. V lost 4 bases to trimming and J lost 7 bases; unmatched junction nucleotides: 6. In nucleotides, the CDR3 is TGCAGCGTTGCGGGGACGGGGGGGAATGAGCAGTTCTTC. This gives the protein CSVAGTGGNEQFF.

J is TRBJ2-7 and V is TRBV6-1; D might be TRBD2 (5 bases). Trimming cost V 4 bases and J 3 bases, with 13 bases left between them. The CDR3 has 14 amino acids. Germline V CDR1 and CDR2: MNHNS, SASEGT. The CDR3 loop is CASSGLHTYYEQYF. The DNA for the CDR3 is TGTGCCAGCAGTGGACTACACACCTACTACGAGCAGTACTTC.

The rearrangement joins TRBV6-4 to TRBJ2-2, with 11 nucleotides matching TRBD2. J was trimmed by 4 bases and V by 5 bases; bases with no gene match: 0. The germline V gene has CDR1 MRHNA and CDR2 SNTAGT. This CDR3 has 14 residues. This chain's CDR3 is CASSTSGSTGELFF. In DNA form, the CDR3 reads TGTGCCAGCAGTACTAGCGGGAGCACCGGGGAGCTGTTTTTT.

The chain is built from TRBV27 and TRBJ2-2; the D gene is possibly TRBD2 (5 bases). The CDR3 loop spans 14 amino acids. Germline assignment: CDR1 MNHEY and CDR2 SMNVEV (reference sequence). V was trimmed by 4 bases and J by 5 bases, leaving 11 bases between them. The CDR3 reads CASSYMGVTGELFF. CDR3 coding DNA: TGTGCCAGCAGTTACATGGGAGTGACCGGGGAGCTGTTTTTT.

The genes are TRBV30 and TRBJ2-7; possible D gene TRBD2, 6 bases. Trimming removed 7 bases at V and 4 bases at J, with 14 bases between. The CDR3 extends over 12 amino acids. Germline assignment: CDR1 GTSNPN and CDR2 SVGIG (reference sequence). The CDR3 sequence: CASGEVGYEQYF. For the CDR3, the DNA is TGTGCCTCCGGGGAGGTAGGGTACGAGCAGTACTTC.

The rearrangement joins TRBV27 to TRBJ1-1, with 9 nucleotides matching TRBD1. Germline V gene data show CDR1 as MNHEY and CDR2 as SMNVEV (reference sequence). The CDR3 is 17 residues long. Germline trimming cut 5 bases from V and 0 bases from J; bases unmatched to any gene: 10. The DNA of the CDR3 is TGTGCCAGCAGTCTACACAGGGGGCAGGGAATGAACACTGAAGCTTTCTTT. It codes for CASSLHRGQGMNTEAFF.